This T cell receptor (beta chain) was observed in a study of blood T cells in healthy people across ages. The V and J ends lost 6 bases and 3 bases, in that order; junction bases with no gene match: 7. The CDR3 runs 14 residues. A J-beta primer mix and a sample-barcoded 5' primer were used in a second PCR of roughly 7 to 12 cycles. TCRdb processed the 5' RACE reads anew with MiXCR; each CDR3 protein has one entry. The table shows hundreds of thousands of distinct CDR3 sequences, with 20% to 30% occurring only once. The same sample was also studied in work on T cells of mothers and their children.

This TCR was sampled from a boy aged 5-17 years in good health. The specimen sequenced was blood. V and J are TRBV12-3 or TRBV12-4 and TRBJ1-1, with 7 bases lining up with TRBD1. The CDR3 DNA follows: TGTGCCAGCAGCCGGACAGGTCTGTACACTGAAGCTTTCTTT. Protein: CASSRTGLYTEAFF.